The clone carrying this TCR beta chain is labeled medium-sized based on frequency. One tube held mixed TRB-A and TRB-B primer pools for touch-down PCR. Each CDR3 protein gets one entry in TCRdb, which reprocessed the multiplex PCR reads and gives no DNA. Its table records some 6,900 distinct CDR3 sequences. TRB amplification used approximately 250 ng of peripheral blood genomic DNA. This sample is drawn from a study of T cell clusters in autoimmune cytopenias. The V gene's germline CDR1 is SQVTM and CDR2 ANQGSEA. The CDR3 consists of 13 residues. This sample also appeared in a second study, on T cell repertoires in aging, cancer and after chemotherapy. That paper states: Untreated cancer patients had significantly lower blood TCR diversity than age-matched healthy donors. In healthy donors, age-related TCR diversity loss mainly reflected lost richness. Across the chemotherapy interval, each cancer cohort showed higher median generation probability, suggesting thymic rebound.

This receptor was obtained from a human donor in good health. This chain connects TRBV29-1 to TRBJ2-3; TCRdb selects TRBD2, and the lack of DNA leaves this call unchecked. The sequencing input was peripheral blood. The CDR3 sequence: CTIGGVGGDTQYF.